This T cell receptor beta chain was sequenced during a study of T cell responses to AZD1222 COVID-19 vaccine. Sequencing used immunoSEQ multiplex PCR; TCRdb keeps in-frame clones, though not all of them. The table lists 90,000 to 120,000 clones, around nine tenths of them singletons. The count of this clone is one. CDR1 and CDR2 (germline): SEHNR, FQNEAQ (reference sequence). CDR3 length: 12 amino acids. J was trimmed by 5 bases and V by 5 bases; bases with no gene match: 2. The receptor's source is an adult who received the AZD1222 COVID-19 vaccine. The rearrangement joins TRBV7-9 to TRBJ2-5, with 7 bases matching TRBD2. The sequenced sample was peripheral blood, obtained 28 days after the second AZD1222 dose. The CDR3 region has the DNA TGTGCCAGCAGCCGGGGGGAGGAGACCCAGTACTTC. Residues: CASSRGEETQYF.